This entry features one T cell receptor (beta chain) sequence. It has no known antigen specificity. Per-base quality was not reported, and no clone a single base away is much larger than it. These data originate in a study of blood T cells in healthy people across ages (dated by TCRdb to between 2014 and 2017). About the study as a whole: Template switching captured roughly one uniquely barcoded TCR beta cDNA molecule per two T cells in model experiments. To track age-related changes in TCR beta repertoire diversity, the study relied on deep sequencing normalized with unique cDNA molecular identifiers. The donors were split into four age groups: young (average 16 years), middle-aged (39), aged (over 55) and long-lived (roughly 80). To avoid experimental bias, donors of different ages were randomly spread across the sequencing lanes. Two additional independent replicas of 1 million unique cDNA reads from the same blood draw were analyzed for two donors (one aged 18 to 29 and one aged 80 or older).

Here is what the overall study found, with its caveats: Total diversity estimates from one million sequenced T cells were considered lower bounds and underestimates. Observed TCR beta diversity per million T cells fell roughly linearly with age, and a significant reduction was already apparent by age around 40. The long-lived group showed more naive CD4+ T cells, fewer expanded clones and increased TCR diversity than the aged group, suggesting age selection. A strong correlation was found between observed TCR beta diversity and the percentage of naive T cells measured by flow cytometry. Since profiling was done on bulk unsorted PBMCs, naive and antigen-experienced compartments could not be conclusively compared. Because the CMV infection status of the donors was unknown, age-related changes in expanded clonotypes may potentially have been confounded.

From the cysteine through the phenylalanine, the CDR3 covers 15 amino acids. Solely the CDR3 DNA is kept, with 45 bases framed from the first base. At the junction V is shortened by 3 bases and J by 0 bases, with 9 bases in between. CDR1 and CDR2, looked up from the germline V gene (reference sequence), are SEHNR and FQNEAQ. Donors were a few dozen systemically healthy Caucasian individuals from Russia aged about 6 to 100 years. Each donor gave roughly 11 milliliters of peripheral blood, drawn into EDTA-treated Vacutainer tubes. Ficoll-Paque density-gradient centrifugation was used to isolate PBMCs, with at least 7 million obtained per sample. Total RNA was extracted from PBMCs with Trizol reagent, with at least 6 micrograms obtained per sample. For every donor, flow cytometry on a PBMC aliquot measured the percentage of naive CD45RAhigh/CD27high T cells. Library preparation used 5' RACE. For sequencing, an Illumina HiSeq 2500 was employed. The second PCR ran for about 6 to 12 cycles and used a J-beta primer mix along with a sample-barcoded 5' primer. A template-switch 5' adaptor carrying 12 random nucleotides introduced a unique molecular identifier onto each TCR beta cDNA molecule. Each sample yielded at least 2.5 million CDR3-containing paired-end reads. The Mint cDNA synthesis kit, primed by a TRBC-specific oligonucleotide, was used to synthesize first-strand cDNA from all RNA. All cDNA was treated with uracil-DNA glycosylase and then went through a first 18-cycle PCR with the universal primers M1SS and BC2_uni_R. The authors' pipeline ran thus. For normalization, 1 million high-quality reads, each with a distinct molecular identifier, were randomly selected from each sample. Reads sharing molecular identifiers were discarded rather than binned into consensus sequences. MiTCR, set to a Q25 quality threshold and the strictest error-elimination algorithm, was used for CDR3 identification, clonotype clustering and error correction. A nonparametric unseen species model with Euler transformation was used to estimate lower-bound total TCR beta diversity. TCRdb trimmed the raw reads at Q25, called clones with MiXCR and kept productive beta chains. One record per CDR3 amino acid sequence lists the most common genes and DNA. For this entry, the V and J calls and clone size follow TCRdb and not the study's own pipeline. The sample table shows about a million distinct CDR3 sequences, and roughly two fifths are seen once. The top ten hold 10% to 15% of the sample.

The chain is encoded by TRBV7-9 joined to TRBJ1-3, with an unclear D gene assignment. The sequence was obtained from a man aged 18-30 years in good health. The sample consisted of blood. The DNA sequence is TGTGCCAGCAGCTTTAATGACTTCTCTGGAAACACCATATATTTT. Translated, it reads CASSFNDFSGNTIYF.